These T cell receptor beta chains were read from a single sample in a study of T cell responses to AZD1222 COVID-19 vaccine. Data came from immunoSEQ multiplex PCR; TCRdb stores just in-frame clones and leaves some out. The sample has more than 150,000 clones, 75% to 90% seen once. Sequencing was performed on peripheral blood, taken on day 0 of MenACWY control vaccination. These receptors were taken from an adult in good health. The CDR3 runs from the conserved cysteine through the conserved F or W. The D gene is left open where the match is weak. Size values are once, few and many counts, or a class for expanded clones, and some rows have none.

>TRBV6-5|TRBD1|-|TRBJ1-5
CASSKQGDQPQHF
TGTGCCAGCAGTAAACAGGGGGATCAGCCCCAGCATTTT
>TRBV9|-|-|TRBJ2-3
CASSVVVGIGTDTQYF
TGTGCCAGCAGCGTAGTGGTCGGGATCGGTACAGATACGCAGTATTTT
>TRBV15|TRBD1|once|TRBJ1-6
CATSSSRGRNSPLHF
TGTGCCACCAGCAGTTCCAGGGGGAGGAATTCACCCCTCCACTTT
>TRBV30|-|-|TRBJ1-2
CAWRGVHGYTF
TGTGCCTGGAGGGGGGTTCATGGCTACACCTTC
>TRBV4-3|-|-|TRBJ1-5
CASSQDRDGNQPQHF
TGCGCCAGCAGCCAAGATCGAGACGGCAATCAGCCCCAGCATTTT
>TRBV30|-|-|TRBJ1-3
CAWTPDPRSGNTIYF
TGTGCCTGGACCCCCGACCCGCGCTCTGGAAACACCATATATTTT
>TRBV6-1|TRBD2|-|TRBJ2-1
CASSEGTAGGLEQFF
TGTGCCAGCAGTGAGGGAACAGCGGGGGGCCTTGAGCAGTTCTTC
>TRBV15|TRBD1|-|TRBJ2-1
CATSSRQGVADEQFF
TGTGCCACCAGCTCCCGACAGGGGGTAGCGGATGAGCAGTTCTTC
>TRBV19|TRBD1|-|TRBJ1-5
CASSIPYRGEQPQHF
TGTGCCAGTAGTATACCCTACAGGGGCGAACAGCCCCAGCATTTT
>TRBV15|-|-|TRBJ1-4
CATSPTTGEKLFF
TGTGCCACCAGCCCTACTACAGGAGAAAAACTGTTTTTT
>TRBV12-3/TRBV12-4|-|-|TRBJ1-5
CASAQSVPQPQHF
TGTGCCAGCGCCCAATCCGTCCCCCAGCCCCAGCATTTT
>TRBV7-2|-|-|TRBJ2-7
CASSFRDHEQYF
TGTGCCAGCAGCTTCCGGGACCATGAGCAGTACTTC
>TRBV9|TRBD1|few|TRBJ2-1
CASSVGTESYNEQFF
TGTGCCAGCAGCGTCGGGACAGAGTCGTACAATGAGCAGTTCTTC
>TRBV28|-|-|TRBJ2-7
CASTGPEQYF
TGTGCCAGCACGGGACCCGAGCAGTACTTC
>TRBV28|-|-|TRBJ2-2
CASSDITGELFF
TGTGCCAGCAGTGACATCACCGGGGAGCTGTTTTTT
>TRBV21-1|-|-|TRBJ2-4
CASSKGPITSGHKNIQYF
TGTGCCAGCAGCAAAGGGCCTATTACTAGCGGACACAAAAACATTCAGTACTTC
>TRBV4-2|-|-|TRBJ2-4
CASSPGIANAKNIQYF
TGTGCCAGCAGCCCAGGAATCGCAAATGCCAAAAACATTCAGTACTTC
>TRBV28|-|once|TRBJ2-1
CASSLTYPAHNEQFF
TGTGCCAGCAGTTTAACCTATCCTGCACACAATGAGCAGTTCTTC
>TRBV2|-|-|TRBJ1-2
CASSENGYGRPYGYTF
TGTGCCAGCAGTGAAAACGGGTACGGACGGCCCTATGGCTACACCTTC
>TRBV30|TRBD2|-|TRBJ2-1
CAWSSGLEEQFF
TGTGCCTGGAGTTCGGGACTAGAGGAGCAGTTCTTC
>TRBV24-1|-|-|TRBJ1-2
CATSGTASYGYTF
TGTGCCACCAGTGGGACGGCAAGTTATGGCTACACCTTC
>TRBV7-9|-|once|TRBJ1-5
CASSPGGNQPQHF
TGTGCCAGCAGTCCAGGGGGCAATCAGCCCCAGCATTTT
>TRBV9|-|-|TRBJ1-6
CASSVAGRGSPLHF
TGTGCCAGCAGCGTAGCGGGAAGAGGATCACCCCTCCACTTT
>TRBV6-5|-|-|TRBJ1-4
CASSFTAGPNEKLFF
TGTGCCAGCAGTTTTACAGCTGGACCTAATGAAAAACTGTTTTTT
>TRBV11-2|TRBD2|-|TRBJ2-7
CASSVGGSSYEQYF
TGTGCCAGCAGTGTCGGCGGGAGTTCCTACGAGCAGTACTTC
>TRBV5-1|-|-|TRBJ2-7
CASSSRTDSKEQYF
TGCGCCAGCAGCTCTCGGACGGACAGCAAAGAGCAGTACTTC
>TRBV2|TRBD1|-|TRBJ2-7
CASSSGTGGYEQYF
TGTGCCAGCAGTTCCGGGACAGGGGGGTACGAGCAGTACTTC
>TRBV30|TRBD1|-|TRBJ1-2
CAWSVRTGPRYGYTF
TGTGCCTGGAGTGTCCGGACAGGGCCCCGCTATGGCTACACCTTC
>TRBV3-1/TRBV3-2|-|-|TRBJ1-1
CASSDEHRASNTEAFF
TGTGCCAGCAGCGATGAGCACCGAGCTTCGAACACTGAAGCTTTCTTT
>TRBV6-5|TRBD1|-|TRBJ1-1
CASSRTGAEAFF
TGTGCCAGCAGTCGGACAGGGGCTGAAGCTTTCTTT
>TRBV29-1|TRBD2|-|TRBJ2-7
CSVAGGPEQYF
TGCAGCGTTGCGGGAGGCCCTGAGCAGTACTTC
>TRBV18|-|-|TRBJ2-5
CASSLMEKETQYF
TGTGCCAGCTCACTTATGGAAAAAGAGACCCAGTACTTC
>TRBV7-9|-|-|TRBJ2-7
CASSSDLARAYEQYF
TGTGCCAGCAGCTCCGACTTAGCGCGGGCCTACGAGCAGTACTTC
>TRBV6-2/TRBV6-3|TRBD1|-|TRBJ1-2
CASSTGTEYGYTF
TGTGCCAGCAGCACCGGGACAGAGTATGGCTACACCTTC
>TRBV11-1|TRBD2|-|TRBJ2-1
CASSSFRGGRGNEQFF
TGTGCCAGCAGCTCCTTTCGGGGGGGCCGGGGAAATGAGCAGTTCTTC
>TRBV7-9|TRBD2|-|TRBJ2-5
CASSRISGGDQETQYF
TGTGCCAGCAGTCGAATTAGCGGGGGCGATCAAGAGACCCAGTACTTC
>TRBV7-6|-|-|TRBJ1-6
CASSEGDSPLHF
TGTGCCAGCAGCGAAGGGGATTCACCCCTCCACTTT
>TRBV5-8|-|-|TRBJ2-4
CASSVRGVAKNIQYF
TGTGCCAGCAGCGTTAGGGGGGTCGCCAAAAACATTCAGTACTTC
>TRBV7-8|-|-|TRBJ2-5
CASSLTLSGAGETQYF
TGTGCCAGCAGCTTAACACTCTCGGGGGCGGGAGAGACCCAGTACTTC
>TRBV5-1|-|once|TRBJ2-7
CASSLGESEQYF
TGCGCCAGCAGCTTGGGAGAGAGCGAGCAGTACTTC
>TRBV2|-|-|TRBJ1-2
CASSQGSATYTF
TGTGCCAGCAGCCAGGGATCTGCGACCTACACCTTC
>TRBV3-1/TRBV3-2|-|-|TRBJ2-2
CASSLMGGVNTGELFF
TGTGCCAGCAGCCTAATGGGGGGCGTAAACACCGGGGAGCTGTTTTTT
>TRBV5-1|-|-|TRBJ2-1
CASSPTLGSYNEQFF
TGCGCCAGCAGCCCTACACTAGGGTCCTACAATGAGCAGTTCTTC
>TRBV7-9|-|few|TRBJ2-3
CASRSAPDTQYF
TGTGCCAGCCGATCCGCCCCAGATACGCAGTATTTT
>TRBV28|TRBD2|once|TRBJ2-2
CASSLLAPTSGGARRTGELFF
TGTGCCAGCAGTTTATTGGCCCCGACTAGCGGGGGGGCTCGTAGGACCGGGGAGCTGTTTTTT
>TRBV6-5|-|-|TRBJ2-7
CASSYDQGGNEQYF
TGTGCCAGCAGTTACGACCAGGGTGGTAACGAGCAGTACTTC
>TRBV5-4|TRBD1|-|TRBJ1-3
CASSTGTGSSSGNTIYF
TGTGCCAGCAGCACGGGGACAGGGTCCTCCTCTGGAAACACCATATATTTT
>TRBV5-1|-|-|TRBJ2-5
CASSSGERETQYF
TGCGCCAGCAGCTCAGGGGAGAGGGAGACCCAGTACTTC
>TRBV6-4|-|-|TRBJ2-1
CASSDQQRSSYNEQFF
TGTGCCAGCAGTGACCAACAGCGGAGCTCCTACAATGAGCAGTTCTTC
>TRBV19|-|-|TRBJ1-6
CASTSFGGSNSPLHF
TGTGCCAGTACTTCCTTCGGAGGGAGTAATTCACCCCTCCACTTT
>TRBV28|TRBD2|-|TRBJ2-3
CASLLLAGSTDTQYF
TGTGCCAGCCTTCTACTAGCGGGCTCCACAGATACGCAGTATTTT
>TRBV9|TRBD2|-|TRBJ2-2
CASSVSAGGFDTGELFF
TGTGCCAGCAGCGTATCAGCGGGAGGGTTTGACACCGGGGAGCTGTTTTTT
>TRBV7-9|TRBD2|-|TRBJ2-5
CASSKGLAGGGRETQYF
TGTGCCAGCAGCAAGGGACTAGCGGGGGGAGGTCGGGAGACCCAGTACTTC
>TRBV6-6|-|-|TRBJ2-1
CASSYWGGNEQFF
TGTGCCAGCAGTTACTGGGGCGGGAATGAGCAGTTCTTC
>TRBV7-2|-|-|TRBJ1-5
CASSFHGQPHQPQHF
TGTGCCAGCAGCTTTCACGGACAGCCGCATCAGCCCCAGCATTTT
>TRBV20-1|-|-|TRBJ2-7
CSARAYYEQYF
TGCAGTGCTAGGGCGTACTACGAGCAGTACTTC
>TRBV9|-|-|TRBJ1-3
CASSARDFQSSGNTIYF
TGTGCCAGCAGCGCTCGGGACTTCCAGTCCTCTGGAAACACCATATATTTT
>TRBV15|TRBD1|-|TRBJ2-7
CATSNRDRGFYEQYF
TGTGCCACCAGCAACCGGGACAGGGGCTTCTACGAGCAGTACTTC
>TRBV27|TRBD1|-|TRBJ2-2
CASSYGQGGTGELFF
TGTGCCAGCAGCTACGGACAGGGAGGAACCGGGGAGCTGTTTTTT